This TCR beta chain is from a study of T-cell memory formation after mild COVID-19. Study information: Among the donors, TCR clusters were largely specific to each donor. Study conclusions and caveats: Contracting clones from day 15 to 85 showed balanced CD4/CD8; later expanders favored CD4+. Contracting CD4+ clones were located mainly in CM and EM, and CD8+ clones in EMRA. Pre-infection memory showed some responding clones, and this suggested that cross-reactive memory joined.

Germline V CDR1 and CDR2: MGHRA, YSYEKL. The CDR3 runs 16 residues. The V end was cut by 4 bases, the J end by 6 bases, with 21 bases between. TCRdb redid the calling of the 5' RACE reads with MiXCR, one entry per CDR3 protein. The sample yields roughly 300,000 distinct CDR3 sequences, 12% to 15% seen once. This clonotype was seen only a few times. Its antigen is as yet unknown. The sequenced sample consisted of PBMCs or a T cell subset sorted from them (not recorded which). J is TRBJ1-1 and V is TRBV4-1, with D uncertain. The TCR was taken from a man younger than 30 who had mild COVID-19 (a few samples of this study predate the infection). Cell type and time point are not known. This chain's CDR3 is CASSPREFGVSAEAFF. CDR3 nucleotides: TGCGCCAGCAGCCCAAGAGAATTTGGGGTTAGTGCTGAAGCTTTCTTT.